Each of the 31 T cell receptor beta chains below was sequenced from the same sample in a study of control samples from healthy donors and cancer patients. Method: immunoSEQ multiplex PCR; TCRdb's copy keeps in-frame clones and lacks some. The data show about 52,000 clones, with 85% to 95% seen just once and 2.4% held by the top ten. Sequences were obtained from blood. The receptors originated from a man under 40 in good health.

This chain joins TRBV5-1 and TRBJ2-5; tentatively, D is TRBD1 (6 bases). Trimming took off 4 bases at V and 7 bases at J, with 17 bases between the two ends. The CDR3 has 14 amino acids. Germline values: CDR1 SGHRS, CDR2 YFSETQ. CDR3 sequence: CASSDRDITGTQYF. CDR3 sequence (DNA): TGCGCCAGCAGCGACCGGGACATCACGGGGACCCAGTACTTC.

This chain joins TRBV7-3 and TRBJ2-7; TRBD2 agrees at 11 bases. This CDR3 comprises 17 residues. V lost 2 bases and J lost 1; bases outside the gene matches: 7. CDR1 and CDR2 (germline): SGHTA, FQGTGA. Here the CDR3 DNA reads TGTGCCAGCAGCTTAGCCCCGACTAGCGGGATGTCCTACGAGCAGTACTTC. Translated, it gives CASSLAPTSGMSYEQYF.

As regards this clone: Other DNA variants within this sample encode the same CDR3. This chain uses TRBV7-2 with TRBJ1-5, with unresolved D. The germline V and J ends were trimmed by 1 base and 6 bases, with 13 bases remaining between them. Germline CDR1 reads SGHTA; CDR2 reads FQGNSA. The CDR3 is 15 amino acids. The CDR3 region has the DNA TGTGCCAGCAGCTTAGTTCAAGCTAGCGGTCAGCCCCAGCATTTT. It translates to CASSLVQASGQPQHF.

J is TRBJ2-7 and V is TRBV13; 7 nucleotides align to TRBD2. This CDR3 spans 14 amino acids. Looked up from germline, CDR1 is PRHDT and CDR2 is FYEKMQ (reference sequence). V lost 2 bases to trimming and J lost 7 bases; unmatched junction nucleotides: 8. In nucleotides, the CDR3 is TGTGCCAGCAGCTTACCAGCGGGAACGGAAGAGCAGTACTTC. Amino acid sequence: CASSLPAGTEEQYF.

For this clone: Other DNA sequences from this sample encode an identical CDR3 as well. The chain recombines TRBV10-2 with TRBJ2-2; tentatively, D is TRBD1 (6 bases). CDR1 WSHSY and CDR2 SAAADI come from the germline V gene. V was shortened by 4 bases and J by 1 base, with 13 bases between the two germline ends. The CDR3 extends over 16 amino acids. CDR3 sequence reads: CASSGAQGGNTGELFF. CDR3 in DNA: TGCGCCAGCAGTGGGGCACAGGGTGGGAACACCGGGGAGCTGTTTTTT.

This rearrangement joins TRBV7-2 to TRBJ2-1; TRBD1 aligns across 7 bases. Unmatched junction bases numbered 6, after V lost 3 bases and J lost 10 bases. Germline V CDR1 and CDR2: SGHTA, FQGNSA. The CDR3 sequence is 13 residues long. CDR3 DNA sequence: TGTGCCAGCAGCTTGTACAGGGGAAGGGAGCAGTTCTTC. The encoded protein is CASSLYRGREQFF.

The V and J genes are TRBV18 and TRBJ2-1; TRBD1 might be the D (7 bases). The CDR3 loop spans 18 amino acids. Per the germline V gene, CDR1 is KGHSH and CDR2 is LQKENI. V lost 0 bases, J lost 4 bases, and 19 bases lay in between. The CDR3 loop reads CASSPPRRQGGAYNEQFF. The CDR3 DNA sequence: TGTGCCAGCTCACCACCCCGACGACAGGGAGGAGCGTACAATGAGCAGTTCTTC.

The J gene is TRBJ2-7, the V gene TRBV7-9; 8 bases map to TRBD2. This CDR3 region has 15 residues. The germline V gene has CDR1 SEHNR and CDR2 FQNEAQ (reference sequence). V lost 1 base and J lost 7; bases outside the gene matches: 9. The CDR3 region is CASSLGGPSGGEQYF. For the CDR3, the DNA is TGTGCCAGCAGCTTAGGAGGGCCCTCGGGGGGGGAGCAGTACTTC.

This chain links TRBV4-3 with TRBJ2-1, with 7 bases fitting TRBD2. The CDR3 contains 15 residues. Per germline, CDR1 LGHNA and CDR2 YSLEER. V shed 1 base and J 2 bases; nucleotides not matched to a gene: 2. CDR3 DNA sequence: TGCGCCAGCAGCCAAGGGGAGGGCGCCTACAATGAGCAGTTCTTC. This gives the protein CASSQGEGAYNEQFF.

The CDR3 here is CASSQDLLRSTGNYGYTF. Written as DNA, the CDR3 is TGTGCCAGCAGCCAAGACTTGCTCAGGAGTACAGGTAACTATGGCTACACCTTC. This rearrangement joins TRBV3-1 (or the pseudogene TRBV3-2) to TRBJ1-2, with D maybe TRBD1 (5 bases). The V end lost 0 bases, the J end lost 1 base, and 18 bases lay between the germline ends. Germline-derived CDR1 and CDR2 are LGHDT and YNNKEL (reference sequence). The CDR3 length is 18 residues.

V and J are TRBV7-6 and TRBJ2-1, with D maybe TRBD1 (6 bases). This CDR3 has 15 residues. Germline CDR1 is SGHVS and CDR2 is FNYEAQ. Trimming cost V 1 base and J 7 bases, with 14 bases left between them. DNA for the CDR3: TGTGCCAGCAGCTTAGGTCCCCGAGGGGGAAATGAGCAGTTCTTC. The encoded protein is CASSLGPRGGNEQFF.

CDR3 in DNA: TGTGCCAGCAGTTGGACGGGAACTAATGAAAAACTGTTTTTT. It codes for CASSWTGTNEKLFF. This rearrangement joins TRBV6-5 to TRBJ1-4; D gene unclear. The CDR3 totals 14 residues. The V gene's germline CDR1 is MNHEY and CDR2 SVGAGI. With 4 bases removed from V and 1 base from J, the gap between germline ends came to 7 bases.

CDR3: CASSLYSDIQETQYF. CDR3 DNA: TGTGCCAGCAGCTTATATAGCGACATCCAAGAGACCCAGTACTTC. This chain joins TRBV7-6 and TRBJ2-5, with D possibly being TRBD2 (5 bases). The CDR3 has 15 residues. The germline V gene has CDR1 SGHVS and CDR2 FNYEAQ. V dropped 2 bases and J dropped 1 base, with 11 bases sitting between them.

The chain recombines TRBV7-3 with TRBJ2-3, with D possibly being TRBD1 (5 bases). Germline V gene sequence: CDR1 SGHTA, CDR2 FQGTGA. The CDR3 runs 16 residues. Deletions cut 5 bases from V and 5 bases from J, with 20 bases between. The CDR3 DNA reads TGTGCCAGCAGCCTTGCGACGTCAGGGCTGGGAGATACGCAGTATTTT. Translated: CASSLATSGLGDTQYF. Complete variable domain (other parts from reference TRBV7-3 and TRBJ2-3): GAGVSQTPSNKVTEKGKYVELRCDPISGHTALYWYRQSLGQGPEFLIYFQGTGAADDSGLPNDRFFAVRPEGSVSTLKIQRTERGDSAVYLCASSLATSGLGDTQYFGPGTRLTVL.

V usage is TRBV6-5 and J usage is TRBJ1-1, with 8 bases lining up with TRBD1. Germline V gives CDR1 MNHEY, CDR2 SVGAGI. The V segment lost 2 bases and the J segment 10 bases; nucleotides outside the gene matches: 6. This CDR3 comprises 13 residues. CDR3 region: CASSYATDRGAFF. In DNA, the CDR3 is TGTGCCAGCAGTTACGCCACCGACAGGGGAGCTTTCTTT.

The rearrangement joins TRBV7-9 to TRBJ1-3; 7 nucleotides match TRBD1. CDR1 is SEHNR, CDR2 FQNEAQ, per germline (reference sequence). Germline trimming cut 5 bases from V and 12 bases from J; bases unmatched to any gene: 7. This CDR3 region has 12 residues. The chain's CDR3 is CASSPQDRIIYF. CDR3 DNA: TGTGCCAGCAGCCCCCAGGACAGGATCATATATTTT. Full variable domain (missing parts from reference TRBV7-9 and TRBJ1-3): DTGVSQNPRHKITKRGQNVTFRCDPISEHNRLYWYRQTLGQGPEFLTYFQNEAQLEKSRLLSDRFSAERPKGSFSTLEIQRTEQGDSAMYLCASSPQDRIIYFGEGSWLTVV.

V and J are TRBV5-1 and TRBJ2-5; 9 nucleotides agree with TRBD2. CDR1 is SGHRS and CDR2 is YFSETQ in the germline V gene. The CDR3 is made up of 15 amino acids. Trimming at V came to 1 base and at J to 5 bases, leaving 6 bases not matched to a gene. CDR3 sequence (DNA): TGCGCCAGCAGCTTGTTTGCGGGAGGGGTGGAGACCCAGTACTTC. It translates to CASSLFAGGVETQYF.

The chain joins TRBV28 to TRBJ2-7; the match to TRBD1 covers 7 bases. J was trimmed by 2 bases and V by 6 bases; bases with no gene match: 4. The CDR3 has 13 residues. CDR1 MDHEN and CDR2 SYDVKM come from the germline V gene. The CDR3: CASSPGQTYEQYF. The CDR3, as DNA: TGTGCCAGCAGCCCGGGACAGACCTACGAGCAGTACTTC.

The chain recombines TRBV30 with TRBJ2-1; TRBD2 matches at 7 bases. Trimming cost V 1 base and J 9 bases; bases outside gene matches: 6. The CDR3 runs 13 residues. Germline V gene sequence: CDR1 GTSNPN, CDR2 SVGIG (reference sequence). CDR3 bases: TGTGCCTGGAGTGGGCTAGCGGATCCTGAGCAGTTCTTC. It translates to CAWSGLADPEQFF.

The gene calls are TRBV11-2 and TRBJ2-1; 9 positions agree with TRBD1. Losses at the gene ends were 4 bases for V and 7 bases for J; bases not matched to a gene: 11. Looked up from germline, CDR1 is SGHAT and CDR2 is FQNNGV. This CDR3 has 16 residues. For the CDR3, the DNA is TGTGCCAGCAGCTCCACCGGGACAGGGCCTTGGAATGAGCAGTTCTTC. This codes for CASSSTGTGPWNEQFF.

This chain uses TRBV9 with TRBJ1-1; no clear D gene. The length of the CDR3 is 13 residues. Looked up from germline, CDR1 is SGDLS and CDR2 is YYNGEE. Trimming cost V 3 bases and J 4 bases, with 10 bases left between them. CDR3 protein: CASSEFQGTEAFF. CDR3 in DNA: TGTGCCAGCAGCGAATTCCAAGGCACTGAAGCTTTCTTT.

The chain links TRBV28 to TRBJ2-1, with 14 bases matching TRBD2. The CDR3 spans 21 residues. The germline V gene encodes CDR1 MDHEN and CDR2 SYDVKM. V lost 5 bases to trimming and J lost 0 bases; unmatched junction nucleotides: 15. CDR3 DNA sequence: TGTGCCAGCAGTCCTCTCGGACTAGCGGGAGGACGACCTCTCTCCTACAATGAGCAGTTCTTC. It codes for CASSPLGLAGGRPLSYNEQFF.

The chain links TRBV19 to TRBJ2-5; the match to TRBD2 covers 8 bases. Per germline, CDR1 LNHDA and CDR2 SQIVND (reference sequence). The ends lost 3 bases at V and 1 base at J; junction bases unmatched: 7. This CDR3 is built from 16 residues. The CDR3 sequence is CASSMVSGNRQETQYF. The CDR3 nucleotides are TGTGCCAGTAGTATGGTTAGCGGGAACCGCCAAGAGACCCAGTACTTC.

V usage is TRBV7-9 and J usage is TRBJ2-7; 9 bases line up with TRBD1. V was pared by 5 bases and J by 2 bases, with 7 bases of the junction left unmatched. The germline V gene encodes CDR1 SEHNR and CDR2 FQNEAQ (reference sequence). CDR3 length: 15 amino acids. CDR3: CASSRGQGTPYEQYF. For the CDR3, the DNA is TGTGCCAGCAGCAGGGGACAGGGTACGCCCTACGAGCAGTACTTC.

The J gene is TRBJ2-3, the V gene TRBV7-9; D is perhaps TRBD2 (6 bases). Trimming cost V 3 bases and J 1 base, with 11 bases left between them. The CDR3 loop spans 15 amino acids. The germline V gene has CDR1 SEHNR and CDR2 FQNEAQ (reference sequence). The CDR3 bases are TGTGCCAGCAGCTTCCCCGGAGGGGGCACAGATACGCAGTATTTT. Amino acid sequence: CASSFPGGGTDTQYF.

The genes are TRBV7-3 and TRBJ2-1; 11 nucleotides align to TRBD2. This CDR3 has 14 residues. Germline CDR1 and CDR2: SGHTA and FQGTGA. The J segment lost 7 bases and the V segment lost 3 bases, leaving 2 bases of the junction unmatched. The CDR3 is CASSFGTSGNEQFF. The CDR3 DNA sequence: TGTGCCAGCAGCTTTGGGACTAGCGGTAATGAGCAGTTCTTC.

The table lists this clone with a count of one. This chain links TRBV28 with TRBJ2-5; 13 bases map to TRBD2. The junction had 6 bases not matched to a gene; V was cut back by 6 bases and J by 5 bases. Per germline, CDR1 MDHEN and CDR2 SYDVKM. This CDR3 contains 15 residues. In nucleotides, the CDR3 is TGTGCCAGCAGCCGCTTACTAGCGGGAGGGGAGACCCAGTACTTC. It encodes CASSRLLAGGETQYF. Variable domain in full (rest from reference TRBV28 and TRBJ2-5): DVKVTQSSRYLVKRTGEKVFLECVQDMDHENMFWYRQDPGLGLRLIYFSYDVKMKEKGDIPEGYSVSREKKERFSLILESASTNQTSMYLCASSRLLAGGETQYFGPGTRLLVL.

V and J are TRBV6-1 and TRBJ1-1; TRBD1 agrees at 7 bases. Germline V gives CDR1 MNHNS, CDR2 SASEGT. V trimming: 5 bases; J trimming: 7 bases; junction bases outside the gene matches: 10. The length of the CDR3 is 14 residues. CDR3 amino acids: CASSHLTGWGEAFF. The CDR3 DNA is TGTGCCAGCAGTCATCTGACAGGGTGGGGTGAAGCTTTCTTT.

CDR3 protein: CASSLPPDPFTDTQYF. The CDR3 DNA reads TGTGCCAGCAGCTTACCCCCAGACCCTTTCACAGATACGCAGTATTTT. This chain joins TRBV11-2 and TRBJ2-3; D not certain. Germline loops: CDR1 SGHAT, CDR2 FQNNGV. V gave up 2 bases and J gave up 2 bases, with 14 bases separating them. CDR3 size: 16 residues.

This chain joins TRBV4-3 and TRBJ2-7; tentatively, D is TRBD2 (6 bases). Trimming took off 0 bases at V and 4 bases at J, with 19 bases between the two ends. The CDR3 is 17 residues long. CDR1 and CDR2 from the germline V gene are LGHNA and YSLEER. The CDR3 DNA sequence: TGCGCCAGCAGCCAAGAGATTTACGGCGGGGTTATGTACGAGCAGTACTTC. Its translation: CASSQEIYGGVMYEQYF.

The chain uses TRBV5-4 and TRBJ2-5, with unresolved D. Between the trimmed V and J ends, which lost 3 bases and 1 base, there was a span of 4 bases. Per germline, CDR1 SGHNT and CDR2 YYREEE (reference sequence). The CDR3 extends over 12 amino acids. CDR3 DNA sequence: TGTGCCAGCAGCTCTAGCCAAGAGACCCAGTACTTC. It translates to CASSSSQETQYF.